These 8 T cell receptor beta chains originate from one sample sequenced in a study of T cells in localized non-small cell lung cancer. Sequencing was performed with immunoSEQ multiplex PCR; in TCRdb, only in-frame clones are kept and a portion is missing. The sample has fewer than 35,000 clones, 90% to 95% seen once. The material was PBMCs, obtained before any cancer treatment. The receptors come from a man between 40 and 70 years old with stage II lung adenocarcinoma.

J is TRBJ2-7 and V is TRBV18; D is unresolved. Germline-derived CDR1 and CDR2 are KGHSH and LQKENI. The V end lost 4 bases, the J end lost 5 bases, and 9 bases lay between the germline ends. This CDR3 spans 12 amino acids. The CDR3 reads CASSRGVHEQYF. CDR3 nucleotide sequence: TGTGCCAGCTCACGTGGGGTCCACGAGCAGTACTTC.

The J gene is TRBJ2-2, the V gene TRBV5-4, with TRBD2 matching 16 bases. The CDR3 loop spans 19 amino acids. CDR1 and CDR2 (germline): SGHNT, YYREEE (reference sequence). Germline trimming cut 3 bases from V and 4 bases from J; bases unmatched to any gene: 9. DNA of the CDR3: TGTGCCAGCAGCTCGGGACTAGCGGGAGGGCCAGTAGGCACCGGGGAGCTGTTTTTT. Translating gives CASSSGLAGGPVGTGELFF.

CDR3 bases: TGCGCCAGCAGCCTCATGGGACAGGGGGAGGAAAAACTGTTTTTT. It translates to CASSLMGQGEEKLFF. The chain couples TRBV5-1 to TRBJ1-4; TRBD1 matches 11 bases. Germline lookup yields CDR1 SGHRS and CDR2 YFSETQ. This CDR3 contains 15 residues. V lost 4 bases to trimming and J lost 8 bases; unmatched junction nucleotides: 7.

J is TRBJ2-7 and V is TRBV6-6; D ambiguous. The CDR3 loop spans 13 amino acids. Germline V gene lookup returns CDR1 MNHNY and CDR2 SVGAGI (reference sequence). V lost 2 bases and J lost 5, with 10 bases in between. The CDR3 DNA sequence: TGTGCCAGCAGTTACACGGTTACGGACGAGCAGTACTTC. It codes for CASSYTVTDEQYF.

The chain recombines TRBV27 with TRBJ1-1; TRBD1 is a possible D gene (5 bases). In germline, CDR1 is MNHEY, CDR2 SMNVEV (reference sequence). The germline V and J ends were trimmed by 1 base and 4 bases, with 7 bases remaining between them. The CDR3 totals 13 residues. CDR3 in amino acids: CASSLLGGTEAFF. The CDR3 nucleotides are TGTGCCAGCAGTTTATTGGGGGGCACTGAAGCTTTCTTT.

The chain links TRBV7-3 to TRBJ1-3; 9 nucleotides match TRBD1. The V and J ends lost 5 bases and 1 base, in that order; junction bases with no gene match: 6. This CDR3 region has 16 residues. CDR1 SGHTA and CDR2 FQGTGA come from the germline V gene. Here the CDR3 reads CASSPRGTGSGNTIYF. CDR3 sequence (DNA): TGTGCCAGCAGCCCGCGTGGGACAGGGTCTGGAAACACCATATATTTT.

The CDR3 sequence is CAWSQDSNQPQHF. The CDR3 coding sequence is TGTGCCTGGAGCCAAGATAGCAATCAGCCCCAGCATTTT. The rearrangement links TRBV30 to TRBJ1-5, with D unclear. The CDR3 consists of 13 residues. From germline, CDR1 is GTSNPN and CDR2 SVGIG (reference sequence). V was clipped by 3 bases and J by 0 bases, with 6 bases between them.

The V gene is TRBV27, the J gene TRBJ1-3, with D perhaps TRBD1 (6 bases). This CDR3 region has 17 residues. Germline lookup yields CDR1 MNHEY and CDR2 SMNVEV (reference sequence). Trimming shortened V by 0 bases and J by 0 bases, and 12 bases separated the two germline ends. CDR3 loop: CASSLSGWDNSGNTIYF. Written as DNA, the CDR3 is TGTGCCAGCAGTTTATCGGGTTGGGACAACTCTGGAAACACCATATATTTT.